Listed below are T cell receptor beta chains from one sample, sequenced in a study of blood T cells in healthy people across ages. Each CDR3 protein gets one entry after TCRdb re-called the 5' RACE reads with MiXCR. The table lists over 950,000 distinct CDR3 sequences, around two fifths of them singletons. The specimen was blood. The source is a man between 18 and 29 years old in good health. CDR3s include the opening cysteine and the closing phenylalanine or tryptophan. Fields, in order: J gene, V gene, D gene, clone size, CDR3 DNA, CDR3 protein. A D gene is named only where the DNA matches it firmly. Not every row has a clone size; where given, it reads once, few, many or a size class.

TRBJ2-3,TRBV10-3,TRBD1,.,TGTGCCATCGGATCACAGCCGGGACAGGGATTTTCAGATACGCAGTATTTT,CAIGSQPGQGFSDTQYF
TRBJ1-5,TRBV12-3/TRBV12-4,TRBD1,.,TGTGCCAGCAGATACAGGGGGACGAGTCAGCCCCAGCATTTT,CASRYRGTSQPQHF
TRBJ1-1,TRBV28,.,many,TGTGCCAGCAGTTTAAATCTGAACACTGAAGCTTTCTTT,CASSLNLNTEAFF
TRBJ2-1,TRBV25-1,.,few,TGTGCCAGCAGTGAGCAAGCTTCATCGGCCTACAATGAGCAGTTCTTC,CASSEQASSAYNEQFF
TRBJ2-1,TRBV24-1,TRBD2,.,TGTGCCACCAGTAGCGGGGGGGCCGTAGGCGATGAGCAGTTCTTC,CATSSGGAVGDEQFF
TRBJ2-5,TRBV6-2/TRBV6-3,.,many,TGTGCCAGCAGAAAAGGACATTTACGGGAGACCCAGTACTTC,CASRKGHLRETQYF
TRBJ1-4,TRBV12-5,.,few,TGTGCTAGTGGGGAGGGTTCGGGAACTAATGAAAAACTGTTTTTT,CASGEGSGTNEKLFF
TRBJ1-5,TRBV16,.,few,TGTGCCAGCAGCCAAAAGACAGGCGGACTGTACAATCAGCCCCAGCATTTT,CASSQKTGGLYNQPQHF
TRBJ2-6,TRBV6-1,.,.,TGTGCCAGCAGTAGTACATCCGGGGCCAACGTCCTGACTTTC,CASSSTSGANVLTF
TRBJ2-1,TRBV6-6,.,.,TGTGCCAGCAGTTTGGTGGGGCCGAGCGAGCAGTTCTTC,CASSLVGPSEQFF
TRBJ1-6,TRBV2,.,.,TGTGCCAGCAGTGAATGGTCAGGGCACAATTCACCCCTCCACTTT,CASSEWSGHNSPLHF
TRBJ1-2,TRBV5-5,.,.,TGTGCCAGCAGCTTGGAAGCAGACTATCCTTATGGCTACACCTTC,CASSLEADYPYGYTF
TRBJ1-1,TRBV15,.,.,TGTGCCACCAGCAGAGAGGGGGGCTCGCGAGCTTTCTTT,CATSREGGSRAFF
TRBJ2-5,TRBV5-1,.,.,TGCGCCAGCAGCTTGGAGGCGTTGCTAGCTGAGACCCAGTACTTC,CASSLEALLAETQYF
TRBJ2-3,TRBV5-1,.,.,TGCGCCAGCAGCTTGGCCTCTAGCCGAGTCACAGATACGCAGTATTTT,CASSLASSRVTDTQYF
TRBJ2-5,TRBV28,.,.,TGTGTCAGCAGTTCGCAAGAGACCCAGTACTTC,CVSSSQETQYF
TRBJ2-4,TRBV12-3/TRBV12-4,.,many,TGTGCCAGCAGACTAAAAGGGGGGGGGGCCAACATTCAGTACTTC,CASRLKGGGANIQYF
TRBJ2-7,TRBV6-1,TRBD2,once,TGTGCCAGCAGTGAAGCGCTAGCGGGAGCCTACGAGCAGTACTTC,CASSEALAGAYEQYF
TRBJ1-1,TRBV7-9,.,.,TGTGCCAGCAGCCCAGAGATTACGAACACTGAAGCTTTCTTT,CASSPEITNTEAFF
TRBJ1-1,TRBV7-2,.,.,TGTGCCAGCACCCAATTCTCAAGTCCTGAAGCTTTCTTT,CASTQFSSPEAFF
TRBJ2-1,TRBV7-2,.,.,TGTGCCAGCAGCGTAGAGGGCAGGCGGGATGAGCAGTTCTTC,CASSVEGRRDEQFF
TRBJ2-1,TRBV3-1,.,.,TGTGCCAGCAGCCAAAGTCCCAATGAGCAGTTCTTC,CASSQSPNEQFF
TRBJ1-2,TRBV12-3/TRBV12-4,.,few,TGTGCCAGCACCCACTTTCGGGACGACGGGAACTATGGCTACACCTTC,CASTHFRDDGNYGYTF
TRBJ2-1,TRBV21-1,.,few,TGTGCCAGCAAGTACCGGGACATAGATGAGCAGTTCTTC,CASKYRDIDEQFF
TRBJ1-1,TRBV27,.,.,TGTGCCAGCAGCCTTCAGTGGGGGTTAGGAACTGAAGCTTTCTTT,CASSLQWGLGTEAFF
TRBJ1-6,TRBV12-3/TRBV12-4,.,.,TGTGCCAGCAGCCGGGCACGCGACGGTTCACCCCTCCACTTT,CASSRARDGSPLHF
TRBJ2-6,TRBV20-1,.,.,TGCAGTGCTAGAGACGAGGGGGATCCCCAAAACTCTGGGGCCAACGTCCTGACTTTC,CSARDEGDPQNSGANVLTF
TRBJ2-3,TRBV6-1,TRBD1,few,TGTGCCAGCAGTGATCTACAGGGGGCTACAGATACGCAGTATTTT,CASSDLQGATDTQYF
TRBJ1-1,TRBV12-3/TRBV12-4,.,.,TGTGCCAGCAGACCGGGGCGAGGGAACACTGAAGCTTTCTTT,CASRPGRGNTEAFF
TRBJ2-1,TRBV20-1,.,few,TGCAGTGCTACTCCGCGGGACCCACTCAATGAGCAGTTCTTC,CSATPRDPLNEQFF
TRBJ2-4,TRBV6-5,.,.,TGTGCCAGCAGGCGAAACCAGGGCGGCATTCAGTACTTC,CASRRNQGGIQYF
TRBJ2-5,TRBV10-3,TRBD2,.,TGTGCCATCAGTACGGGACTAGCGGGGGGAAGTGAGACCCAGTACTTC,CAISTGLAGGSETQYF
TRBJ2-1,TRBV18,.,.,TGTGCCAGCTCACGGAATGGCCCATCCTACAATGAGCAGTTCTTC,CASSRNGPSYNEQFF
TRBJ2-7,TRBV20-1,.,few,TGCAGTGCCGAGCCCAGTCCCTACGAGCAGTACTTC,CSAEPSPYEQYF
TRBJ1-4,TRBV12-3/TRBV12-4,TRBD1,.,TGTGCCAGCAGTTTAGAGGGACAGGGTGAAAAACTGTTTTTT,CASSLEGQGEKLFF
TRBJ2-3,TRBV7-9,TRBD1,.,TGTGCCAGCAGCGGCCGGGACAGGGGAGATACGCAGTATTTT,CASSGRDRGDTQYF
TRBJ1-1,TRBV5-1,TRBD1,few,TGCGCCAGCAGCTTGGGAGGACAGGGGGCAATTGAAGCTTTCTTT,CASSLGGQGAIEAFF
TRBJ2-2,TRBV25-1,.,.,TGTGCCAGCAGTCTGGGACTTCTTAACACCGGGGAGCTGTTTTTT,CASSLGLLNTGELFF
TRBJ2-1,TRBV5-1,.,.,TGCGCCAGCAGCTTGGAGAGACTAGGAACGGATGAGCAGTTCTTC,CASSLERLGTDEQFF
TRBJ2-7,TRBV12-3/TRBV12-4,.,.,TGTGCCAGCAGCCCGGGACCGGGAGTCTACGAGCAGTACTTC,CASSPGPGVYEQYF
TRBJ1-2,TRBV2,.,.,TGTGCCAGCAGTACCAGGGGTTTGGGTGGCTACACCTTC,CASSTRGLGGYTF
TRBJ1-4,TRBV4-3,TRBD1,.,TGCGCCAGCAGCCAAGATTGGACAGGGGTAGAAAAACTGTTTTTT,CASSQDWTGVEKLFF
TRBJ1-2,TRBV4-1,.,.,TGCGCCAGCAGCCATCCCACAGGGTTTGTGGGCTACACCTTC,CASSHPTGFVGYTF
TRBJ1-2,TRBV20-1,.,.,TGCAGTGCTAGATCCGGGACCACGTCTGGCTACACCTTC,CSARSGTTSGYTF
TRBJ1-2,TRBV4-3,.,.,TGCGCCAGCAGCCAAGTAGGTGAGAACAGAGTCACCTATGGCTACACCTTC,CASSQVGENRVTYGYTF
TRBJ2-7,TRBV4-3,TRBD1,.,TGCGCCAGCAGCCAAGCCTCCACAGGGGACACCTACGAGCAGTACTTC,CASSQASTGDTYEQYF
TRBJ2-3,TRBV4-1,.,.,TGCGCCAGCAGCCAAGATTCGGCGGCTAGAGCGCAGTATTTT,CASSQDSAARAQYF
TRBJ1-3,TRBV2,TRBD1,.,TGTGCCAGCAGCGACTGGACAGGGGGCGAAAACACCATATATTTT,CASSDWTGGENTIYF
TRBJ2-3,TRBV7-2,.,.,TGTGCCAGCAGCTCGGCCTCGGGGTTCCCAGATACGCAGTATTTT,CASSSASGFPDTQYF
TRBJ1-3,TRBV6-5,.,.,TGTGCCAGCAGTTACTCACTGGAGGGAGTTTCTGGAAACACCATATATTTT,CASSYSLEGVSGNTIYF
TRBJ1-2,TRBV13,.,many,TGTGCCAGCAGCCAGGGCCCTGGCTATGGCTACACCTTC,CASSQGPGYGYTF
TRBJ1-5,TRBV20-1,.,.,TGCAGTGCTAGAGGGGGAGGGAACAGCAATCAGCCCCAGCATTTT,CSARGGGNSNQPQHF
TRBJ2-7,TRBV20-1,TRBD1,.,TGCAGTGCTACCGACAGGGTTCGATCCTACGAGCAGTACTTC,CSATDRVRSYEQYF
TRBJ2-5,TRBV4-2,.,.,TGTGCCAGCAGCCTAGGGGGACTCCCCGATTACAATGAGCAGTACTTC,CASSLGGLPDYNEQYF